The rows below give T cell receptor beta chains drawn from one sample of a study of cytomegalovirus exposure and HLA in healthy donors. Libraries were prepared by immunoSEQ multiplex PCR; TCRdb keeps only in-frame clonotypes and omits some of them. The sample has around 90,000 clones, around 85% seen once; the top ten hold 7.4%. The sequencing sample was made of PBMCs. These receptor sequences come from a man aged 35 to 55 in good health and CMV-seropositive. CDR3s include the opening cysteine and the closing phenylalanine or tryptophan. The D gene is left open where the match is weak. Where a row states a size, it is once, few, many or the class of an expanded clone; other rows omit it.

len,j_gene,d_gene,v_gene,abundance,CDR3aa,CDR3nt
16,TRBJ1-1,.,TRBV7-8,once,CASSLFSGGSITEAFF,TGTGCCAGCAGCTTGTTCTCTGGGGGCAGTATCACTGAAGCTTTCTTT
13,TRBJ2-3,.,TRBV10-1,.,CASSESLSTTQYF,TGCGCCAGCAGTGAGTCGTTATCTACTACGCAGTATTTT
13,TRBJ1-5,TRBD1,TRBV6-6,.,CATKQRGPQPQHF,TGTGCCACAAAGCAGAGGGGGCCACAGCCCCAGCATTTT
16,TRBJ2-4,TRBD1,TRBV7-9,few,CASSLRTGSVKNIQYF,TGTGCCAGCAGCTTAAGGACAGGGTCGGTCAAAAACATTCAGTACTTC
15,TRBJ2-3,TRBD2,TRBV27,.,CASSFSGRVVDTQYF,TGTGCCAGCAGCTTTAGCGGGAGAGTGGTAGATACGCAGTATTTT
17,TRBJ2-7,.,TRBV7-6,.,CASSLGGGRAGVGEQYF,TGTGCCAGCAGCTTAGGCGGGGGCAGGGCAGGGGTAGGCGAGCAGTACTTC
14,TRBJ1-6,TRBD1,TRBV2,.,CASRVRQGVSPLHF,TGTGCCAGCAGAGTCAGACAGGGGGTCTCACCCCTCCACTTT
14,TRBJ1-1,.,TRBV19,.,CASSTLGANTEAFF,TGTGCCAGTAGTACTCTTGGGGCGAACACTGAAGCTTTCTTT
15,TRBJ2-3,.,TRBV6-1,once,CASTITGLSTDTQYF,TGTGCCAGCACAATCACGGGACTCTCCACAGATACGCAGTATTTT
16,TRBJ2-3,TRBD2,TRBV7-9,few,CASSLGAGGPGDTQYF,TGTGCCAGCAGCTTGGGAGCGGGAGGGCCTGGAGATACGCAGTATTTT
14,TRBJ1-2,TRBD1,TRBV5-1,.,CASSRTGQDYGYTF,TGCGCCAGCAGCAGGACAGGCCAGGACTATGGCTACACCTTC
16,TRBJ2-3,TRBD1,TRBV10-3,.,CAISDPARGLADTQYF,TGTGCCATCAGTGACCCGGCCAGGGGGCTAGCAGATACGCAGTATTTT
15,TRBJ2-1,TRBD1,TRBV5-1,once,CASSLVQGEYNEQFF,TGCGCCAGCAGCTTGGTACAGGGGGAATACAATGAGCAGTTCTTC
14,TRBJ1-1,.,TRBV5-1,once,CASKLGGLNTEAFF,TGCGCCAGCAAGCTGGGGGGGCTTAACACTGAAGCTTTCTTT
12,TRBJ2-1,TRBD2,TRBV5-4,.,CASSQAGDEQFF,TGTGCCAGCAGTCAAGCGGGGGATGAGCAGTTCTTC
14,TRBJ1-2,TRBD1,TRBV27,.,CASSWTGSNYGYTF,TGTGCCAGCAGTTGGACAGGATCTAACTATGGCTACACCTTC
14,TRBJ2-7,TRBD1,TRBV6-1,.,CASSFDRGYYEQYF,TGTGCCAGCAGCTTTGACAGGGGTTACTACGAGCAGTACTTC
14,TRBJ1-2,.,TRBV11-2,.,CASSSMAGFEGYTF,TGTGCCAGCAGCTCAATGGCGGGGTTTGAAGGCTACACCTTC
14,TRBJ1-1,TRBD1,TRBV7-2,.,CASSTGGWNTEAFF,TGTGCCAGCAGCACAGGGGGCTGGAACACTGAAGCTTTCTTT
15,TRBJ1-2,.,TRBV6-5,once,CASSYDRTVNYGYTF,TGTGCCAGCAGTTACGACCGGACAGTAAACTATGGCTACACCTTC
13,TRBJ2-1,.,TRBV5-6,.,CASSLHLYNEQFF,TGTGCCAGCAGCCTCCATCTATACAATGAGCAGTTCTTC
15,TRBJ2-7,.,TRBV6-4,.,CASSVGPGDTYEQYF,TGTGCCAGCAGTGTTGGGCCAGGTGATACCTACGAGCAGTACTTC
15,TRBJ2-2,TRBD2,TRBV9,.,CASSVTSANTGELFF,TGTGCCAGCAGCGTAACTAGCGCGAACACCGGGGAGCTGTTTTTT
17,TRBJ2-2,.,TRBV2,few,CASSEIRSGAFTGELFF,TGTGCCAGCAGTGAAATTCGGTCGGGAGCTTTCACCGGGGAGCTGTTTTTT
16,TRBJ2-7,.,TRBV5-8,.,CASSLWRLVRVYEQYF,TGTGCCAGCAGCTTGTGGAGACTAGTGCGAGTCTACGAGCAGTACTTC
15,TRBJ2-7,TRBD2,TRBV11-2,.,CASSLLLAGLYEQYF,TGTGCCAGCAGCTTATTGCTAGCGGGACTCTACGAGCAGTACTTC
18,TRBJ2-1,TRBD1,TRBV28,few,CASSSTLGTGGPYNEQFF,TGTGCCAGCAGTTCCACTCTCGGGACAGGGGGGCCCTACAATGAGCAGTTCTTC
13,TRBJ2-5,.,TRBV6-5,.,CASSRGGRETQYF,TGTGCCAGCAGTAGGGGTGGAAGAGAGACCCAGTACTTC
13,TRBJ2-7,TRBD2,TRBV19,.,CATSGRGTYEQYF,TGTGCCACTAGCGGGAGAGGGACCTACGAGCAGTACTTC
16,TRBJ2-3,TRBD2,TRBV9,.,CASSVLNGRGGDTQYF,TGTGCCAGCAGCGTACTCAACGGGAGGGGGGGAGATACGCAGTATTTT
15,TRBJ2-1,.,TRBV5-1,.,CASTPEGGSYNEQFF,TGCGCCAGCACCCCTGAGGGGGGGTCCTACAATGAGCAGTTCTTC
18,TRBJ2-1,TRBD1,TRBV9,.,CASSDYPYRDSSYNEQFF,TGTGCCAGCAGCGACTACCCATACCGGGACAGCTCCTACAATGAGCAGTTCTTC
14,TRBJ2-7,.,TRBV2,.,CASSEQGITYEQYF,TGTGCCAGCAGTGAACAGGGGATCACCTACGAGCAGTACTTC
15,TRBJ1-5,TRBD1,TRBV23-1,.,CASSRVGQGYQPQHF,TGCGCCAGCTCTCGGGTAGGACAGGGGTATCAGCCCCAGCATTTT
15,TRBJ2-7,TRBD2,TRBV7-9,.,CASSPGTSRPCEQYF,TGTGCCAGCAGTCCAGGGACTAGCAGGCCCTGCGAGCAGTACTTC
13,TRBJ1-1,.,TRBV10-1,.,CASSETANTEAFF,TGCGCCAGCAGTGAAACAGCTAACACTGAAGCTTTCTTT
15,TRBJ2-1,TRBD1,TRBV6-5,few,CASSYEGQSYNEQFF,TGTGCCAGCAGTTACGAGGGACAGTCCTACAATGAGCAGTTCTTC
14,TRBJ1-5,.,TRBV10-2,.,CASTNPQSNQPQHF,TGCGCCAGCACAAATCCCCAGAGCAATCAGCCCCAGCATTTT
16,TRBJ2-4,.,TRBV5-3,.,CARSLVRTLAKNIQYF,TGTGCCAGAAGCTTGGTTAGAACGTTAGCCAAAAACATTCAGTACTTC
14,TRBJ2-1,.,TRBV11-2,.,CASSFPGSYNEQFF,TGTGCCAGCAGCTTCCCGGGGTCGTACAATGAGCAGTTCTTC
16,TRBJ2-3,.,TRBV18,.,CASSPGGEAGTDTQYF,TGTGCCAGCTCACCCGGTGGAGAGGCTGGCACAGATACGCAGTATTTT
15,TRBJ2-1,TRBD2,TRBV29-1,.,CSASRSSGSNNEQFF,TGCAGCGCCTCCCGGTCTAGCGGGAGTAATAATGAGCAGTTCTTC
13,TRBJ1-2,TRBD1,TRBV11-2,.,CASSSGQFNGYTF,TGTGCCAGCAGCTCGGGACAGTTCAATGGCTACACCTTC
14,TRBJ2-5,.,TRBV18,.,CASSPAGIQETQYF,TGTGCCAGCTCACCGGCGGGAATCCAGGAGACCCAGTACTTC
13,TRBJ2-7,TRBD1,TRBV29-1,.,CSVDLSRQGEQYF,TGCAGCGTCGACCTGTCGCGACAGGGTGAGCAGTACTTC
15,TRBJ1-4,TRBD1,TRBV18,.,CASSTNRGLDEKLFF,TGTGCCAGCTCAACAAACAGGGGGCTGGATGAAAAACTGTTTTTT
13,TRBJ1-5,.,TRBV5-8,once,CASSLGRYQPQHF,TGTGCCAGCAGCTTGGGCCGGTATCAGCCCCAGCATTTT
13,TRBJ2-5,.,TRBV7-3,.,CASSLGLQETQYF,TGTGCCAGCAGCCTGGGACTCCAAGAGACCCAGTACTTC